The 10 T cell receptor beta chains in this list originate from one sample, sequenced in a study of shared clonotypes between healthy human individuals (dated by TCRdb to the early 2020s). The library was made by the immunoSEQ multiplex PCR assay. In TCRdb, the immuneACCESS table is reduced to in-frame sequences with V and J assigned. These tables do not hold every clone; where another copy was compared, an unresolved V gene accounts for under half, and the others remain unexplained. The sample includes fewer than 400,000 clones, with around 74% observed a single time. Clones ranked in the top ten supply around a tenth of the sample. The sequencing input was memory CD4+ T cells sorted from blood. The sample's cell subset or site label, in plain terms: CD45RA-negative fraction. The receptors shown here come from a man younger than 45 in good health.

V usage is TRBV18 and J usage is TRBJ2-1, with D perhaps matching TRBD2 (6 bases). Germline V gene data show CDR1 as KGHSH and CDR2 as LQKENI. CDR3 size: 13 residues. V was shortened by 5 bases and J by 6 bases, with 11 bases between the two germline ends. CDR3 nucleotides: TGTGCCAGCTCATCGACGGAGGGCAATGAGCAGTTCTTC. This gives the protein CASSSTEGNEQFF.

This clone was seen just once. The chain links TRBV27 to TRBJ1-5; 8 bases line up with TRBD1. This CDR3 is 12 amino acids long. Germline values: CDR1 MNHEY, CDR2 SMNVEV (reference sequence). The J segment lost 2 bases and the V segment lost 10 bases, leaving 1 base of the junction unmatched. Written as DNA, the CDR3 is TGTGCCACAGGGGGCGGCAATCAGCCCCAGCATTTT. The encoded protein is CATGGGNQPQHF.

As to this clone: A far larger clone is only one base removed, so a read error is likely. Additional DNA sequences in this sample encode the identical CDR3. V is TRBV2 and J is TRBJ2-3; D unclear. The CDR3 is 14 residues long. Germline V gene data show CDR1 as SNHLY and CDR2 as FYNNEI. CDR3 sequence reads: CATGPGLDTDTQYF. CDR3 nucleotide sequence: TGCGCCACTGGGCCCGGGCTAGACACAGATACGCAGTATTTT.

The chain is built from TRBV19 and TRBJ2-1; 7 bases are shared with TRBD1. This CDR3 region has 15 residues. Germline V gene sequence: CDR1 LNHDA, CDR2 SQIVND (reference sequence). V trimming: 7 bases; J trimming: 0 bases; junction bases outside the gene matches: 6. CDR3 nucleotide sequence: TGTGCCAGTACGGAGGACAGGAGCTCCTACAATGAGCAGTTCTTC. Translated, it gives CASTEDRSSYNEQFF.

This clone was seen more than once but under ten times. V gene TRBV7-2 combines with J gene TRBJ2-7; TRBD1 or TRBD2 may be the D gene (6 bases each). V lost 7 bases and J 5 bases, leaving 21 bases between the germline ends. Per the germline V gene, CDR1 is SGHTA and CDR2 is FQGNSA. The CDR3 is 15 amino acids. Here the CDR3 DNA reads TGTGCCAGCACCTTCTTGACACAGGGCGGGGACGAGCAGTACTTC. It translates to CASTFLTQGGDEQYF.

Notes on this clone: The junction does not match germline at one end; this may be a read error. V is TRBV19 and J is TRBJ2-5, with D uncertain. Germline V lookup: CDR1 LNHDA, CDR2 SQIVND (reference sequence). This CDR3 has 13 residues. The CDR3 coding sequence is TGTGCCAGTAGTATAGGACCTCAAGCGACCCAGTACTTC. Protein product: CASSIGPQATQYF.

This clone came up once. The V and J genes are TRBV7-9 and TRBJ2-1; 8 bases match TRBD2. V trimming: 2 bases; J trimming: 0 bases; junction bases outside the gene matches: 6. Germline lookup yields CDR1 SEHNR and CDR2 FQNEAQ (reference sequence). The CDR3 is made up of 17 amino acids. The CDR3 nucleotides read TGTGCCAGCAGCTTAAGAAAAAGCGGGAGCTCCTACAATGAGCAGTTCTTC. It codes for CASSLRKSGSSYNEQFF.

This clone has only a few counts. The CDR3 here is CASSLFSGAGGYTF. The CDR3 DNA follows: TGTGCCAGCAGCTTATTTTCAGGGGCAGGCGGCTACACCTTC. The chain employs TRBV7-2 and TRBJ1-2; possibly TRBD1 for D (6 bases). Trimming took 2 bases from V and 8 from J, leaving 15 bases between them. This CDR3 is 14 amino acids long. Germline CDR1 SGHTA, CDR2 FQGNSA.

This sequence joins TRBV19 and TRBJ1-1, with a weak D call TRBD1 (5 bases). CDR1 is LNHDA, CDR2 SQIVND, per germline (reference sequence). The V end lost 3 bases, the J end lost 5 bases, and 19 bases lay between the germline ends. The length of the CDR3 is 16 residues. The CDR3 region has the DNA TGTGCCAGTAGTATTTTTTCCGCGGGCAGGGCTACTGAAGCTTTCTTT. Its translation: CASSIFSAGRATEAFF.

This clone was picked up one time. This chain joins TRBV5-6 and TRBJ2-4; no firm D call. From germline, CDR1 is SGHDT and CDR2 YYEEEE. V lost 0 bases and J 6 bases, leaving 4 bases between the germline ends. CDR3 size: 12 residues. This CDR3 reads CASSLDRNIQYF. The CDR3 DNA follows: TGTGCCAGCAGCTTGGATAGAAACATTCAGTACTTC.